These 30 T cell receptor beta chains originate from one sample sequenced in a study of kidney transplant recipient with SARS-CoV-2 infection (dated by TCRdb to the early 2020s). This sample was sequenced with an Illumina MiSeq. The public reads were reprocessed in TCRdb via fastp at Q25 and MiXCR, keeping in-frame beta chains. Rows with a matching CDR3 protein are joined into one entry that keeps the most common DNA and genes. Across this sample there are about 250,000 distinct CDR3 sequences, with around 26% seen only once. The ten largest clones represent roughly 7% of the sample. The sample's time point label, in plain terms: pre-pandemic baseline sample and day 111 after first positive SARS-CoV-2 test. This specimen was a blood sample, taken at baseline and on day 111 from a kidney transplant recipient. The source is a male patient aged 25-45 years who had COVID-19 and was a kidney transplant recipient. In patients who had a transplant, some T cells may come from the graft donor.

Regarding this clonotype: A read error may explain this, as a much larger clone is one base away. V gene TRBV14 combines with J gene TRBJ1-3; weak D call: TRBD1 (5 bases). Germline CDR1 reads SGHDN; CDR2 reads FVKESK. This CDR3 spans 14 amino acids. The CDR3: CASSRALGGFAICF. CDR3 nucleotide sequence: TGTGCCAGCAGCCGCGCTCTCGGGGGTTTTGCCATATGTTTT.

This clonotype was counted a single time. Relative to the germline gene, one junction end is altered; a read error may explain this. The gene calls are TRBV6-5 and TRBJ1-1, with no clear D. Germline CDR1 reads MNHEY; CDR2 reads SVGAGI. The CDR3 covers 13 residues. The CDR3 DNA reads TGTGCCAGCAGTTACCTCCAGGTTTCTGAAGCTTACTTT. It specifies CASSYLQVSEAYF.

This clonotype has at least ten counts. The CDR3 nucleotides read TGTGCCAGCAGTTTGGGGGATTTGGTCGGCGAGCAGTACTTC. Its protein is CASSLGDLVGEQYF. V gene TRBV28 combines with J gene TRBJ2-7; the D call may be TRBD1 or TRBD2 (5 bases each). This CDR3 contains 14 residues. Trimming took off 3 bases at V and 6 bases at J, with 15 bases between the two ends. Germline V gives CDR1 MDHEN, CDR2 SYDVKM.

Ten or more counts support this clonotype. V usage is TRBV27 and J usage is TRBJ2-7; D is possibly TRBD1 or TRBD2 (5 bases each). This CDR3 is 14 amino acids long. The germline CDR1 and CDR2 sequences are MNHEY and SMNVEV (reference sequence). Trimming took 4 bases from V and 11 from J, leaving 21 bases between them. CDR3 in amino acids: CASSSPALMQGEYF. CDR3 DNA: TGTGCCAGCAGTTCCCCCGCCTTGATGCAGGGAGAGTACTTC.

Details on this clonotype: With a much larger clone just one base away, this may be a read error. The J gene is TRBJ1-2, the V gene TRBV10-2; the D is unclear. The CDR3 is 17 residues long. V lost 4 bases to trimming and J lost 4 bases, with 22 bases between them. Germline V lookup: CDR1 WSHSY, CDR2 SAAADI. CDR3 protein: CASSACGASRKTYGYTF. The CDR3 nucleotides read TGCGCCAGCAGTGCTTGCGGCGCTTCTAGAAAGACCTATGGCTACACCTTC.

As for this clonotype: This may be a read error, as it is one base from a much larger clone. As the CDR3 is not closed by the conserved phenylalanine or tryptophan, this likely results from a read error. The chain recombines TRBV7-8 with TRBJ1-2; D is ambiguous. V was shortened by 5 bases and J by 4 bases, with 23 bases between the two germline ends. This CDR3 contains 17 residues. Germline CDR1 and CDR2: SGHVS and FQNEAQ. CDR3 in amino acids: CASSAKAFTRKTYGYTL. In DNA, the CDR3 is TGTGCCAGCAGCGCTAAGGCGTTTACCCGAAAGACCTATGGCTACACCCTC.

There are many counts of this clonotype. This chain connects TRBV5-4 to TRBJ1-2; D is unresolved. The ends were cut back, 7 bases at V and 4 bases at J, with 23 bases in the middle. CDR1 SGHNT and CDR2 YYREEE come from the germline V gene (reference sequence). This CDR3 has 16 residues. The CDR3 here is CASPRIVPGKTYGYTF. CDR3 in DNA: TGTGCCAGCCCAAGGATCGTACCAGGAAAGACCTATGGCTACACCTTC.

This clonotype was observed at least ten times. The J gene is TRBJ2-1, the V gene TRBV12-5; D may be TRBD2 (6 bases). The CDR3 consists of 16 residues. V was cut by 6 bases and J by 1 base, with 16 bases left in between. Germline CDR1 reads LGHNT; CDR2 reads FRNRAP. Written as DNA, the CDR3 is TGTGCTAGTGGCCGCGGCGGGCGGGGTTCCTACAATGAGCAGTTCTTC. Residues: CASGRGGRGSYNEQFF.

With regard to this clonotype: A read error is possible here, since a much larger clone lies one base away. This chain connects TRBV6-1 to TRBJ1-1, with TRBD1 as a possible D gene (6 bases). CDR3 length: 14 amino acids. Germline V CDR1 and CDR2: MNHNS, SASEGT. CDR3 bases: TGTGCCAGCAATGAAGCGGGGGGGCGCACTGAAGCTTTCTTT. It encodes CASNEAGGRTEAFF.

For this clonotype: One junction end does not reproduce the germline sequence, and a read error may be involved. The V gene is TRBV3-1, the J gene TRBJ2-3; D is unresolved. Per germline, CDR1 LGHDT and CDR2 YNNKEL (reference sequence). CDR3 length equals 15 residues. CDR3 protein: CANSFPFVMQDTQYF. CDR3 nucleotides: TGTGCCAACAGCTTCCCATTTGTCATGCAAGATACGCAGTATTTT.

This clonotype was seen at least ten times. V and J are TRBV3-1 and TRBJ1-1, with 8 nucleotides matching TRBD1. CDR3 length: 14 amino acids. With 5 bases clipped from V and 4 bases from J, the junction kept 6 bases outside the gene matches. Per the germline V gene, CDR1 is LGHDT and CDR2 is YNNKEL (reference sequence). The CDR3 DNA sequence: TGTGCCAGCAGCGACACAGGGGGTGCCACTGAAGCTTTCTTT. Translation gives CASSDTGGATEAFF. The whole variable domain, filled in from reference TRBV3-1 and TRBJ1-1, reads DTAVSQTPKYLVTQMGNDKSIKCEQNLGHDTMYWYKQDSKKFLKIMFSYNNKELIINETVPNRFSPKSPDKAHLNLHINSLELGDSAVYFCASSDTGGATEAFFGQGTRLTVV.

The chain employs TRBV9 and TRBJ2-3, with 8 bases matching TRBD2. The V gene end was trimmed by 3 bases and the J gene end by 0 bases; junction bases not matched to a gene: 6. CDR3 length equals 16 residues. Germline values: CDR1 SGDLS, CDR2 YYNGEE. This CDR3 is CASSAGGGASTDTQYF. Here the CDR3 DNA reads TGTGCCAGCAGCGCCGGGGGGGGGGCTAGCACAGATACGCAGTATTTT. The full variable domain, completed using reference TRBV9 and TRBJ2-3, is DSGVTQTPKHLITATGQRVTLRCSPRSGDLSVYWYQQSLDQGLQFLIQYYNGEERAKGNILERFSAQQFPDLHSELNLSSLELGDSALYFCASSAGGGASTDTQYFGPGTRLTVL.

Comment on this clonotype: A clone one base away is much larger, so this may be a read error. The rearrangement links TRBV29-1 to TRBJ2-7, with 12 bases that match TRBD2. Germline V gene data show CDR1 as SQVTM and CDR2 as ANQGSEA. CDR3 size: 15 residues. The CDR3 bases are TGCAGCGTTGTATACCTAGCGGGAGGGGCCTACAAGCAGTACTTC. Translating it yields CSVVYLAGGAYKQYF.

This clonotype came up many times. The genes are TRBV6-4 and TRBJ1-2, with D uncertain. V was shortened by 4 bases and J by 4 bases, with 22 bases between the two germline ends. This CDR3 has 17 residues. Germline V gene sequence: CDR1 MRHNA, CDR2 SNTAGT. CDR3: CASSGIVSHGKTYGYTF. DNA for the CDR3: TGTGCCAGCAGTGGAATCGTCTCACACGGAAAGACCTATGGCTACACCTTC.

There are a few counts of this clonotype. The V gene is TRBV21-1, the J gene TRBJ2-3. TRBV21-1 is a known pseudogene. The CDR3 consists of 17 residues. DNA for the CDR3: TGTGCCAGCAGAGAATTTATAGCTACAGTCATGCAAGATACGCAGTATTTT. Translation: CASREFIATVMQDTQYF.

This clonotype was counted many times. This rearrangement joins TRBV13 to TRBJ2-7, with 8 bases fitting TRBD1. The CDR3 is 14 residues long. The V gene's germline CDR1 is PRHDT and CDR2 FYEKMQ (reference sequence). The V and J ends lost 4 bases and 5 bases, in that order; junction bases with no gene match: 7. The DNA for the CDR3 is TGTGCCAGCAGCTCGACAGGGGATGGGAACGAGCAGTACTTC. Amino acids: CASSSTGDGNEQYF.

The chain carries TRBV5-4 and TRBJ2-1; D not certain. The V end lost 6 bases, the J end lost 10 bases, and 14 bases lay between the germline ends. Germline V lookup: CDR1 SGHNT, CDR2 YYREEE (reference sequence). CDR3 length: 12 amino acids. DNA of the CDR3: TGTGCCAGCATGACCTCAGTCGGCGAGCAGTTCTTC. Amino acids: CASMTSVGEQFF. Full variable domain (remainder filled in from reference TRBV5-4 and TRBJ2-1): ETGVTQSPTHLIKTRGQQVTLRCSSQSGHNTVSWYQQALGQGPQFIFQYYREEENGRGNFPPRFSGLQFPNYSSELNVNALELDDSALYLCASMTSVGEQFFGPGTRLTVL.

This clonotype was seen repeatedly, ten times or more. The CDR3 sequence: CASSPPPWVESYNEQFF. In DNA, the CDR3 is TGTGCCAGCTCACCACCTCCGTGGGTCGAGTCCTACAATGAGCAGTTCTTC. This chain uses TRBV18 with TRBJ2-1; D is undetermined. CDR1 is KGHSH and CDR2 is LQKENI in the germline V gene. This CDR3 is 17 amino acids long. The ends were cut back, 0 bases at V and 1 base at J, with 13 bases in the middle.

As regards this clonotype: This could be a read error, since a much larger clone is one nucleotide away. This chain links TRBV2 with TRBJ2-7, with 10 nucleotides matching TRBD1. Germline values: CDR1 SNHLY, CDR2 FYNNEI. The J segment lost 5 bases and the V segment lost 8 bases, leaving 12 bases of the junction unmatched. The CDR3 has 15 residues. CDR3 nucleotides: TGTGCCAGCGTCCAGTTGAGACAGGGGGCTAACGAGCAGTACTTC. Amino acids: CASVQLRQGANEQYF.

Ten or more counts support this clonotype. This rearrangement joins TRBV7-6 to TRBJ1-2, with D unclear. The germline V gene encodes CDR1 SGHVS and CDR2 FNYEAQ. The V and J ends lost 5 bases and 4 bases respectively, with 23 bases between them. CDR3 length equals 17 residues. The CDR3 sequence: CASSRLSESRKTYGYTF. In nucleotides, the CDR3 is TGTGCCAGCAGCCGCCTTTCTGAATCTCGAAAGACCTATGGCTACACCTTC.

The chain recombines TRBV20-1 with TRBJ1-2; D not resolved. V was shortened by 5 bases and J by 4 bases, with 23 bases between the two germline ends. Germline-derived CDR1 and CDR2 are DFQATT and SNEGSKA (reference sequence). The CDR3 runs to 16 residues. CDR3 sequence reads: CSAYERLFRKTYGYTF. As DNA, the CDR3 is TGCAGTGCTTACGAGAGGCTGTTTCGAAAGACCTATGGCTACACCTTC.

This clonotype has a handful of counts. V usage is TRBV6-2 or TRBV6-3 and J usage is TRBJ2-1, with unresolved D. In germline, CDR1 is MNHEY, CDR2 SVGEGT. This CDR3 is built from 15 residues. V was pared by 2 bases and J by 1 base, with 9 bases between. The DNA of the CDR3 is TGTGCCAGCAGTTACCTAGTTGAATCCTACAATGAGCAGTTCTTC. This codes for CASSYLVESYNEQFF.

There are many counts of this clonotype. The chain joins TRBV27 to TRBJ1-4, with D perhaps TRBD1 (5 bases). V lost 0 bases, J lost 1 base, and 9 bases lay in between. This CDR3 has 16 amino acids. Per the germline V gene, CDR1 is MNHEY and CDR2 is SMNVEV (reference sequence). CDR3 sequence reads: CASSLSGPLTNEKLFF. In nucleotides, the CDR3 is TGTGCCAGCAGTTTATCGGGACCATTAACTAATGAAAAACTGTTTTTT.

Of note for this clonotype: A read error may explain this, as a much larger clone is one base away. The CDR3 DNA sequence: TGTGTCAGCAGTGAAATGGGGGGGAGGCATAGCAATCAGCCCCAGCATTTT. Translating it yields CVSSEMGGRHSNQPQHF. The chain employs TRBV6-1 and TRBJ1-5, with D tentatively TRBD1 (5 bases). This CDR3 contains 17 residues. Germline V lookup: CDR1 MNHNS, CDR2 SASEGT.

On this clonotype: A much larger clonotype is one base distant, so this may be a read error. This chain links TRBV20-1 with TRBJ1-2, with a tentative D call TRBD1 (5 bases). Germline V gene sequence: CDR1 DFQATT, CDR2 SNEGSKA (reference sequence). V lost 5 bases to trimming and J lost 7 bases, with 14 bases between them. The CDR3 runs 12 residues. The CDR3 DNA reads as TGCAGTGCTGTGGGGGTGTCCTCTGGCTACACCTTC. It is translated as CSAVGVSSGYTF.

This sequence joins TRBV6-2 or TRBV6-3 and TRBJ2-3; D gene ambiguous. Trimming left V 4 bases short and J 8 bases short, with 19 bases between. Germline CDR1 MNHEY, CDR2 SVGEGT. This CDR3 contains 15 residues. The CDR3 coding sequence is TGTGCCAGCAGTTCTCAATACGGGCCCCAGGCTACGCAGTATTTT. Protein sequence: CASSSQYGPQATQYF.

There are many counts of this clonotype. The V and J genes are TRBV7-9 and TRBJ1-2; TRBD1 matches at 7 bases. From germline, CDR1 is SEHNR and CDR2 FQNEAQ (reference sequence). V trimming: 6 bases; J trimming: 6 bases; junction bases outside the gene matches: 7. The CDR3 is 13 amino acids. Written as DNA, the CDR3 is TGTGCCAGCAGACCTGACAGGGAGGATGGCTACACCTTC. Translation: CASRPDREDGYTF.

This clonotype was recorded many times. The chain is built from TRBV29-1 and TRBJ2-5, with 8 bases fitting TRBD2. The germline V gene encodes CDR1 SQVTM and CDR2 ANQGSEA. V lost 2 bases to trimming and J lost 11 bases; unmatched junction nucleotides: 13. This CDR3 comprises 14 residues. Here the CDR3 DNA reads TGCAGCGTTGAACAGGGAGGGAGCGGGGGAAGGCAGTACTTC. It specifies CSVEQGGSGGRQYF.

This clonotype occurred many times. The V and J genes are TRBV12-2 and TRBJ1-2. TRBV12-2 is annotated as a pseudogene. This CDR3 contains 17 residues. The CDR3 DNA is TGTGCAAGTCGCGGCTACTGGACTCCACGAAAGACCTATGGCTACACCTTC. This gives the protein CASRGYWTPRKTYGYTF.

This clonotype has a count of ten or more. The chain is built from TRBV7-3 and TRBJ1-2; 9 bases agree with TRBD1. J lost 8 bases, V lost 5 bases, and 9 bases had no gene match. The CDR3 length is 14 residues. CDR1 is SGHTA and CDR2 is FQGTGA in the germline V gene. The CDR3 protein is CASSPGQGKGGYTF. CDR3 bases: TGTGCCAGCAGCCCCGGACAGGGGAAGGGAGGCTACACCTTC.